This TCR beta chain was identified during a study of blood T cell repertoires in COVID-19. Background on the study: Acute-phase and convalescent COVID-19 samples originated in the United States, Italy and Spain. The cDNA or gDNA used as material had been derived from T cells, B-cell-depleted T cells, or PBMCs.

Repertoires were generated with immunoSEQ multiplex PCR, while TCRdb's copy carries only in-frame clones and drops some. Of about 220,000 clones listed, roughly 80% are singletons. The V end lost 0 bases, the J end lost 3 bases, and 8 bases lay between the germline ends. The germline V gene encodes CDR1 SEHNR and CDR2 FQNEAQ (reference sequence). This CDR3 spans 14 amino acids. The participants were between roughly 18 and 100 years old and came from 24 US areas. Allocation to cohorts depended on clinical history reported by the participants. The sequence came from a woman in her forties with acute COVID-19. This chain connects TRBV7-9 to TRBJ1-2; tentative D call: TRBD1 (5 bases). The material sequenced was PBMCs or T cells enriched from blood (not recorded which). CDR3 protein: CASSLAQGHYGYTF. Written as DNA, the CDR3 is TGTGCCAGCAGCTTAGCGCAGGGCCACTATGGCTACACCTTC.